The 15 T cell receptor beta chains below were found in one sample sequenced in a study of OX40 agonist ivuxolimab in advanced cancers. Clones were sequenced by immunoSEQ multiplex PCR, and TCRdb holds only the in-frame ones, with some missing. The sample lists tens of thousands of clones, 75% to 95% occurring once. Sequences were derived from CD4+ or CD8+ T cells sorted from blood, sampled in a trial of the OX40 agonist ivuxolimab. The receptors come from an adult with an advanced solid tumor such as melanoma, head and neck, liver or kidney cancer.

CDR3 in amino acids: CSARPTNEQFF. CDR3 DNA sequence: TGCAGTGCTCGTCCCACGAATGAGCAGTTCTTC. The chain carries TRBV20-1 and TRBJ2-1, with D hard to call. The germline CDR1 and CDR2 sequences are DFQATT and SNEGSKA (reference sequence). V lost 5 bases and J lost 7, with 9 bases in between. The CDR3 length is 11 residues.

The V call is TRBV29-1, the J call TRBJ1-1; possibly TRBD1 for D (6 bases). CDR3 size: 13 residues. Germline assignment: CDR1 SQVTM and CDR2 ANQGSEA. Trimming took off 5 bases at V and 3 bases at J, with 13 bases between the two ends. CDR3 bases: TGCAGCGTTTCTAGGGAGGGGGACACTGAAGCTTTCTTT. Encoded protein: CSVSREGDTEAFF.

The CDR3 DNA follows: TGCGCCAGCAGCCAGGATCACACCCTCTACAATGAGCAGTTCTTC. This gives the protein CASSQDHTLYNEQFF. This chain links TRBV4-3 with TRBJ2-1; D ambiguous. The CDR3 runs 15 residues. CDR1 LGHNA and CDR2 YSLEER come from the germline V gene. The ends were cut back, 3 bases at V and 3 bases at J, with 12 bases in the middle.

The V and J genes are TRBV19 and TRBJ2-5; 16 bases align to TRBD2. Germline V gives CDR1 LNHDA, CDR2 SQIVND (reference sequence). The CDR3 sequence is 17 residues long. J lost 5 bases, V lost 4 bases, and 7 bases had no gene match. The DNA of the CDR3 is TGTGCCAGTAGTAGAAGAGGGGGACTAGCGGGAGGGGAGACCCAGTACTTC. Amino acid sequence: CASSRRGGLAGGETQYF.

This clone was seen once. The rearrangement uses TRBV9 and TRBJ1-3; D remains unclear. Between the trimmed V and J ends, which lost 0 bases and 7 bases, there was a span of 11 bases. The germline V gene encodes CDR1 SGDLS and CDR2 YYNGEE. The CDR3 spans 14 residues. The CDR3 loop reads CASSVGWTANTIYF. The CDR3, as DNA: TGTGCCAGCAGCGTAGGGTGGACTGCTAACACCATATATTTT.

The chain is built from TRBV6-4 and TRBJ2-1, with D perhaps TRBD1 (7 bases). The CDR3 length is 15 residues. Germline CDR1 is MRHNA and CDR2 is SNTAGT. The germline V and J ends were trimmed by 5 bases and 5 bases, with 16 bases remaining between them. This CDR3 reads CASSSQTGRHNEQFF. In DNA form, the CDR3 reads TGTGCCAGCAGTAGTCAGACAGGGAGGCACAATGAGCAGTTCTTC.

J is TRBJ2-3 and V is TRBV6-6; TRBD2 is a possible D gene (5 bases). CDR1 and CDR2 from the germline V gene are MNHNY and SVGAGI (reference sequence). Trimming pared 2 bases from V and 5 bases from J, leaving 5 bases between. CDR3 length equals 12 residues. In DNA, the CDR3 is TGTGCCAGCAGTTACGCGGGAGATACGCAGTATTTT. Translated, it gives CASSYAGDTQYF.

The genes are TRBV28 and TRBJ1-5; D call uncertain. There are 12 residues in the CDR3. V shed 6 bases and J shed 0 bases, with 3 bases lying between them. Germline V gene data show CDR1 as MDHEN and CDR2 as SYDVKM. The DNA for the CDR3 is TGTGCCAGCAGATATAGCAATCAGCCCCAGCATTTT. As protein: CASRYSNQPQHF.

The chain carries TRBV7-9 and TRBJ2-1; D is ambiguous. The V gene lost 3 bases and the J gene lost 4 bases, with 7 bases spanning the gap. The CDR3 has 13 residues. Germline assignment: CDR1 SEHNR and CDR2 FQNEAQ (reference sequence). CDR3 in amino acids: CASSFSGYNEQFF. Here the CDR3 DNA reads TGTGCCAGCAGCTTCTCGGGTTACAATGAGCAGTTCTTC.

The chain recombines TRBV9 with TRBJ2-5; 9 nucleotides match TRBD1. J was trimmed by 5 bases and V by 4 bases; bases with no gene match: 9. The CDR3 extends over 15 amino acids. Germline V gene data show CDR1 as SGDLS and CDR2 as YYNGEE. CDR3 in DNA: TGTGCCAGCAGCATTCGGACAGGGGCAGGGGAGACCCAGTACTTC. Its protein is CASSIRTGAGETQYF.

The rearrangement uses TRBV28 and TRBJ2-3, with 8 bases aligning to TRBD2. CDR1 MDHEN and CDR2 SYDVKM come from the germline V gene. There are 15 residues in the CDR3. The V and J ends lost 8 bases and 2 bases, in that order; junction bases with no gene match: 9. This chain's CDR3 is CASLSSGGVTDTQYF. The DNA of the CDR3 is TGTGCCAGCCTTTCCTCGGGGGGGGTCACAGATACGCAGTATTTT.

The gene calls are TRBV21-1 and TRBJ2-1; TRBD2, the table's D call, lacks a check against the DNA. TRBV21-1 is a documented pseudogene. This CDR3 is 15 amino acids long. The CDR3 loop reads CASSNGGSTRNEQFF. CDR3 coding DNA: TGTGCCAGCAGCAATGGCGGGAGTACGCGGAATGAGCAGTTCTTC.

V gene TRBV19 combines with J gene TRBJ1-5, with D possibly TRBD1 on 5 matching bases. In germline, CDR1 is LNHDA, CDR2 SQIVND (reference sequence). V was pared by 4 bases and J by 4 bases, with 11 bases between. This CDR3 is 14 amino acids long. The CDR3 nucleotides read TGTGCCAGTAGTACCAAGGGGACGAATCAGCCCCAGCATTTT. This encodes CASSTKGTNQPQHF. The full variable domain, with the rest looked up from reference TRBV19 and TRBJ1-5, is DGGITQSPKYLFRKEGQNVTLSCEQNLNHDAMYWYRQDPGQGLRLIYYSQIVNDFQKGDIAEGYSVSREKKESFPLTVTSAQKNPTAFYLCASSTKGTNQPQHFGDGTRLSIL.

V gene TRBV4-1 combines with J gene TRBJ2-1; possibly TRBD2 for D (6 bases). Germline V CDR1 and CDR2: MGHRA, YSYEKL. CDR3 length: 17 amino acids. Trimming stripped 3 bases from V and 0 bases from J, with 15 bases between. For the CDR3, the DNA is TGCGCCAGCAGCCAGGACGGTGCGGGACGCTCCTACAATGAGCAGTTCTTC. This translates into CASSQDGAGRSYNEQFF.

J is TRBJ2-7 and V is TRBV30; TRBD1 aligns across 7 bases. This CDR3 is built from 15 residues. V shed 0 bases, J shed 5 bases, and the junction held 10 bases outside the gene matches. In germline, CDR1 is GTSNPN, CDR2 SVGIG (reference sequence). The CDR3: CAWSVLGRGNNEQYF. The CDR3 nucleotides are TGTGCCTGGAGTGTATTGGGCAGGGGGAATAACGAGCAGTACTTC.